The 21 T cell receptor beta chains below were found in one sample sequenced in a study of blood T cell repertoires in COVID-19. This table comes from immunoSEQ multiplex PCR, and its TCRdb copy is limited to in-frame clones, with some not included. The sample contains 80,000 to 100,000 clones, around 82% of which appear only once. The sample was peripheral blood. The receptor source for this set is a man aged 70-80 years with active or convalescent COVID-19.

This clone has only one observation. The rearrangement links TRBV5-5 to TRBJ2-7; D call uncertain. Germline V gives CDR1 SGHKS, CDR2 YYEKEE (reference sequence). The CDR3 extends over 12 amino acids. The V gene lost 4 bases and the J gene lost 2 bases, with 7 bases spanning the gap. CDR3 sequence reads: CASSPSTYEQYF. Here the CDR3 DNA reads TGTGCCAGCAGCCCGAGCACCTACGAGCAGTACTTC.

The V and J genes are TRBV11-2 and TRBJ2-3; tentative D call: TRBD2 (6 bases). Per germline, CDR1 SGHAT and CDR2 FQNNGV. The length of the CDR3 is 16 residues. The V end was cut by 3 bases, the J end by 6 bases, with 19 bases between. Here the CDR3 reads CASSLTGSGQWDTQYF. CDR3 sequence (DNA): TGTGCCAGCAGCTTGACGGGGAGCGGGCAGTGGGATACGCAGTATTTT.

The chain carries TRBV7-9 and TRBJ1-1; no reliable D call. Germline V CDR1 and CDR2: SEHNR, FQNEAQ (reference sequence). The CDR3 loop spans 14 amino acids. V was trimmed by 1 base and J by 0 bases, leaving 6 bases between them. The CDR3 here is CASSLEHMNTEAFF. In DNA, the CDR3 is TGTGCCAGCAGCTTAGAACACATGAACACTGAAGCTTTCTTT. Drawing the rest from reference TRBV7-9 and TRBJ1-1, the complete variable domain is DTGVSQNPRHKITKRGQNVTFRCDPISEHNRLYWYRQTLGQGPEFLTYFQNEAQLEKSRLLSDRFSAERPKGSFSTLEIQRTEQGDSAMYLCASSLEHMNTEAFFGQGTRLTVV.

The genes are TRBV5-5 and TRBJ1-4; D is unresolved. This CDR3 has 13 residues. Trimming left V 4 bases short and J 8 bases short, with 12 bases between. The germline V gene has CDR1 SGHKS and CDR2 YYEKEE (reference sequence). The CDR3 DNA sequence: TGTGCCAGCAGCCCGCCGACACAGGAAAAACTGTTTTTT. Translated, it gives CASSPPTQEKLFF.

The chain employs TRBV6-5 and TRBJ1-6, with D perhaps matching TRBD1 (6 bases). V lost 6 bases and J 5 bases, leaving 14 bases between the germline ends. Per germline, CDR1 MNHEY and CDR2 SVGAGI. The length of the CDR3 is 15 residues. The CDR3 protein is CASSRSGTNNSPLHF. CDR3 coding DNA: TGTGCCAGCAGCCGCTCCGGGACAAATAATTCACCCCTCCACTTT.

The chain joins TRBV19 to TRBJ2-2, with TRBD2 identical over 12 bases. Trimming took 8 bases from V and 5 from J; bases not matched to a gene: 3. CDR1 and CDR2 from the germline V gene are LNHDA and SQIVND (reference sequence). This CDR3 has 14 amino acids. The DNA of the CDR3 is TGTGCCAGTCAGCTAGCGGGGGGGACCGGGGAGCTGTTTTTT. It specifies CASQLAGGTGELFF. Using reference TRBV19 and TRBJ2-2 for the parts outside the CDR3, the full variable domain is DGGITQSPKYLFRKEGQNVTLSCEQNLNHDAMYWYRQDPGQGLRLIYYSQIVNDFQKGDIAEGYSVSREKKESFPLTVTSAQKNPTAFYLCASQLAGGTGELFFGEGSRLTVL.

The V and J genes are TRBV7-2 and TRBJ2-7, with no clear D. Germline-derived CDR1 and CDR2 are SGHTA and FQGNSA. CDR3 size: 13 residues. The V and J ends lost 5 bases and 4 bases respectively, with 12 bases between them. The CDR3 DNA sequence: TGTGCCAGCAGCCGTGCCCGGTTTTACGAGCAGTACTTC. Its protein product is CASSRARFYEQYF.

The chain employs TRBV29-1 and TRBJ1-1; TRBD1 is a possible D gene (6 bases). Germline CDR1 is SQVTM and CDR2 is ANQGSEA. The CDR3 sequence is 13 residues long. The V end was cut by 7 bases, the J end by 2 bases, with 14 bases between. CDR3 sequence (DNA): TGCAGCGCCTCACAACAGGGTAACACTGAAGCTTTCTTT. Translation: CSASQQGNTEAFF.

The chain uses TRBV9 and TRBJ2-1; D may be TRBD2 (5 bases). With 3 bases removed from V and 7 bases from J, the gap between germline ends came to 8 bases. CDR1 and CDR2 (germline): SGDLS, YYNGEE. This CDR3 spans 12 amino acids. The CDR3 spells CASSATGNEQFF. As DNA, the CDR3 is TGTGCCAGCAGCGCGACGGGGAATGAGCAGTTCTTC.

The chain joins TRBV11-2 to TRBJ1-2; TRBD1 matches at 7 bases. V lost 1 base to trimming and J lost 7 bases; unmatched junction nucleotides: 6. CDR3 length equals 14 residues. CDR1 is SGHAT, CDR2 FQNNGV, per germline. For the CDR3, the DNA is TGTGCCAGCAGCTTAGGCCAGGGGGAAGGTGGCTACACCTTC. This gives the protein CASSLGQGEGGYTF.

The genes are TRBV2 and TRBJ2-1, with 7 bases identical to TRBD1. V lost 6 bases, J lost 8 bases, and 16 bases stayed unmatched. This CDR3 comprises 16 residues. Germline V CDR1 and CDR2: SNHLY, FYNNEI. CDR3 nucleotides: TGTGCCAGCAGACCATCGACAGGGTTGGAGACCGATGAGCAGTTCTTC. Translation: CASRPSTGLETDEQFF.

The chain employs TRBV20-1 and TRBJ1-2, with TRBD1 matching 7 bases. V shed 3 bases and J 2 bases; nucleotides not matched to a gene: 6. Germline values: CDR1 DFQATT, CDR2 SNEGSKA (reference sequence). The CDR3 has 14 amino acids. For the CDR3, the DNA is TGCAGTGCTAGTCTCCCGACAGGGAACTATGGCTACACCTTC. Translating it yields CSASLPTGNYGYTF.

This clone was seen a few times. The rearrangement joins TRBV5-1 to TRBJ2-7; the match to TRBD2 covers 7 bases. J gave up 1 base and V 4 bases, and 11 bases lay outside the gene matches. The CDR3 consists of 16 residues. Germline V gene sequence: CDR1 SGHRS, CDR2 YFSETQ. The CDR3 sequence is CASSVRGGAVSYEQYF. Written as DNA, the CDR3 is TGCGCCAGCAGCGTTCGGGGAGGGGCAGTGTCCTACGAGCAGTACTTC.

This chain connects TRBV27 to TRBJ2-5, with D possibly matching TRBD2 (6 bases). Germline-derived CDR1 and CDR2 are MNHEY and SMNVEV (reference sequence). V was cut by 4 bases and J by 4 bases, with 7 bases left in between. This CDR3 has 12 amino acids. The CDR3 nucleotides are TGTGCCAGCAGTTCCGGGGGAGAGACCCAGTACTTC. Encoded protein: CASSSGGETQYF.

The chain joins TRBV3-1 (or the pseudogene TRBV3-2) to TRBJ2-2; 7 bases are shared with TRBD2. Germline CDR1 and CDR2: LGHDT and YNNKEL (reference sequence). CDR3 length: 16 residues. The junction had 6 bases not matched to a gene; V was cut back by 4 bases and J by 1 base. The CDR3 is CASSLVGGGNTGELFF. The CDR3 DNA is TGTGCCAGCAGCCTAGTCGGCGGGGGGAACACCGGGGAGCTGTTTTTT.

DNA of the CDR3: TGTGCCAGCAGTACGGGGGGCCCAGAGACCCAGTACTTC. It yields the protein CASSTGGPETQYF. This chain connects TRBV6-5 to TRBJ2-5, with D perhaps matching TRBD2 (7 bases). V lost 5 bases and J lost 4, with 11 bases in between. This CDR3 spans 13 amino acids. Germline V gene data show CDR1 as MNHEY and CDR2 as SVGAGI.

The chain links TRBV7-2 to TRBJ2-1; 8 bases align to TRBD2. V was pared by 2 bases and J by 5 bases, with 5 bases of the junction left unmatched. This CDR3 has 15 amino acids. Per the germline V gene, CDR1 is SGHTA and CDR2 is FQGNSA. CDR3 nucleotide sequence: TGTGCCAGCAGCTTAATGGCGGGGGGAAACAATGAGCAGTTCTTC. Translating it yields CASSLMAGGNNEQFF.

The count of this clone is one. This rearrangement joins TRBV9 to TRBJ2-7, with 11 positions matching TRBD1. CDR3 length: 15 residues. The ends lost 3 bases at V and 5 bases at J; junction bases unmatched: 7. Germline V gives CDR1 SGDLS, CDR2 YYNGEE. This CDR3 reads CASSGSGQGVNEQYF. The DNA of the CDR3 is TGTGCCAGCAGCGGCTCGGGACAGGGGGTGAACGAGCAGTACTTC.

The chain couples TRBV7-2 to TRBJ1-2, with D possibly TRBD1 on 6 matching bases. Trimming stripped 4 bases from V and 5 bases from J, with 20 bases between. This CDR3 comprises 16 residues. In germline, CDR1 is SGHTA, CDR2 FQGNSA. DNA of the CDR3: TGTGCCAGCAGCTCATCTAATGGGGGCGCTGGATATGGCTACACCTTC. This gives the protein CASSSSNGGAGYGYTF. Complete variable domain (other parts from reference TRBV7-2 and TRBJ1-2): GAGVSQSPSNKVTEKGKDVELRCDPISGHTALYWYRQSLGQGLEFLIYFQGNSAPDKSGLPSDRFSAERTGGSVSTLTIQRTQQEDSAVYLCASSSSNGGAGYGYTFGSGTRLTVV.

J is TRBJ1-5 and V is TRBV15, with 9 positions matching TRBD1. The CDR3 covers 16 residues. Per the germline V gene, CDR1 is LNHNV and CDR2 is YYDKDF (reference sequence). V lost 4 bases to trimming and J lost 4 bases; unmatched junction nucleotides: 8. CDR3 sequence reads: CATSMNRQGENQPQHF. DNA of the CDR3: TGTGCCACCAGCATGAACCGACAGGGGGAAAATCAGCCCCAGCATTTT.

In this sample, this clone turned up a few times. The chain uses TRBV5-4 and TRBJ1-1, with 7 bases aligning to TRBD1. This CDR3 has 16 amino acids. Germline CDR1 is SGHNT and CDR2 is YYREEE (reference sequence). The V and J ends lost 0 bases and 7 bases, in that order; junction bases with no gene match: 12. The CDR3 nucleotides are TGTGCCAGCAGCTTGGAGGGGCAGGGGGTTTCCGGTGAAGCTTTCTTT. Translation: CASSLEGQGVSGEAFF.